A selection of T cell receptor beta chains follows, all from one sample in a study of T cells in tuberculosis. TCRdb's table, derived via immunoSEQ multiplex PCR, lists solely in-frame clones and lacks some. This table holds 85,000 to 90,000 clones, approximately 91% found once. The sequenced material came from CD1b-GMM tetramer-negative cells sorted from PBMCs. Source of these receptors: an adult woman with latent tuberculosis. Both conserved end residues are part of each CDR3. D genes are given only for firm matches. Clone sizes are given selectively: once, few, many, or a class where the clone is expanded.

clone_size	v_call	d_call	cdr3_length	j_call	cdr3_nt	cdr3_aa
.	TRBV10-3	.	14	TRBJ1-5	TGTGCCATCAGTCAACAGGGTAGCAATCAGCCCCAGCATTTT	CAISQQGSNQPQHF
.	TRBV19	TRBD1	13	TRBJ2-5	TGTGCCAGTAGTATAGGACAGGGGACGGCCCAGTACTTC	CASSIGQGTAQYF
.	TRBV27	TRBD1	15	TRBJ2-7	TGTGCCAGCAGGAATACCGGGACAGGAACCTACGAGCAGTACTTC	CASRNTGTGTYEQYF
.	TRBV29-1	.	14	TRBJ2-5	TGCAGCGTTGTTTTGCTAGCTTACCAAGAGACCCAGTACTTC	CSVVLLAYQETQYF
once	TRBV27	TRBD1	15	TRBJ2-7	TGTGCCAGCAGTTCAACCGGGACAGCCTCCTACGAGCAGTACTTC	CASSSTGTASYEQYF
.	TRBV19	.	16	TRBJ2-5	TGTGCCAGTAGTATAGATCTTAGTAGGGGCCCAGAGACCCAGTACTTC	CASSIDLSRGPETQYF
.	TRBV21-1	.	13	TRBJ2-2	TGTGCCAGCAGCAAAACGGGCACCGGGGAGCTGTTTTTT	CASSKTGTGELFF
.	TRBV19	.	17	TRBJ2-3	TGTGCCAGTAGTATAGCCATCCAACCGGGGTATGCAGATACGCAGTATTTT	CASSIAIQPGYADTQYF
.	TRBV7-9	TRBD1	15	TRBJ1-4	TGTGCCAGCAGCCCCCCGGGACAGAAGAATGAAAAACTGTTTTTT	CASSPPGQKNEKLFF
.	TRBV5-4	TRBD2	15	TRBJ2-2	TGTGCCAGCAGCTTGGCCAGCGGGGTCCTTGGGGAGCTGTTTTTT	CASSLASGVLGELFF
.	TRBV5-1	.	16	TRBJ1-1	TGCGCCAGCAGCCCGCGGGACGGGTCAATGAACACTGAAGCTTTCTTT	CASSPRDGSMNTEAFF
.	TRBV18	TRBD1	19	TRBJ1-3	TGTGCCAGCTCACCGTTCCGGGACAGGGGGGCCCTCTCTGGAAACACCATATATTTT	CASSPFRDRGALSGNTIYF
.	TRBV28	.	12	TRBJ1-6	TGTGCCAGCTTACAGGTTAATTCACCCCTCCACTTT	CASLQVNSPLHF
.	TRBV5-1	TRBD1	15	TRBJ1-4	TGCGCCAGCGGGACAGGGAAGGTCGCTAATGAAAAACTGTTTTTT	CASGTGKVANEKLFF
.	TRBV7-2	TRBD2	17	TRBJ2-2	TGTGCCAGCAGTTCTTGGACTAGCGGGGGCGACACCGGGGAGCTGTTTTTT	CASSSWTSGGDTGELFF
.	TRBV2	.	13	TRBJ1-2	TGTGCCAGCAGTGAATTTGGGGCTTGGGGCTACACCTTC	CASSEFGAWGYTF
.	TRBV27	.	11	TRBJ2-5	TGTGCCAGCATCCTCGGGGAGACCCAGTACTTC	CASILGETQYF
.	TRBV27	TRBD1	15	TRBJ2-5	TGTGCCAGCAGTTTAAATACAGGGGGCGTGAAGACCCAGTACTTC	CASSLNTGGVKTQYF
once	TRBV28	TRBD1	15	TRBJ2-5	TGTGCCAGCAGTTTAACGAGAAACAGGGGTGAGACCCAGTACTTC	CASSLTRNRGETQYF
.	TRBV5-1	TRBD1	14	TRBJ2-1	TGCGCCAGCATCTCTGGGACAGGGCCCTATGAGCAGTTCTTC	CASISGTGPYEQFF
.	TRBV15	TRBD1	14	TRBJ1-1	TGTGCCACCAGCAGAGATCAGGGGGTCGCTGAAGCTTTCTTT	CATSRDQGVAEAFF
.	TRBV5-4	TRBD2	17	TRBJ2-1	TGTGCCAGCAGCCCGGGGGGGTGGTCGGGCGTCTACAATGAGCAGTTCTTC	CASSPGGWSGVYNEQFF
.	TRBV4-3	.	14	TRBJ2-3	TGCGCCAGCAGCCAAGCGGGGGTCACAGATACGCAGTATTTT	CASSQAGVTDTQYF
.	TRBV27	TRBD2	19	TRBJ2-3	TGTGCCAGCAGGTTTTCAGGGGGGCTAGCGGGGGGGCTGGAGGATACGCAGTATTTT	CASRFSGGLAGGLEDTQYF
.	TRBV5-6	TRBD1	16	TRBJ1-5	TGTGCCAGCAGCAAGGACAGGGGGCAGGGGAATCAGCCCCAGCATTTT	CASSKDRGQGNQPQHF
.	TRBV7-2	TRBD2	18	TRBJ2-3	TGTGCCAGCAGCTTATTGACCTCTAGCGGGGGACGTACAGATACGCAGTATTTT	CASSLLTSSGGRTDTQYF
.	TRBV6-5	.	13	TRBJ1-5	TGTGCCAGCAGTTACAGTAGTTATCAGCCCCAGCATTTT	CASSYSSYQPQHF
once	TRBV28	TRBD1	14	TRBJ2-1	TGTGCCAGCAGTTCCCGGGACAGATACAATGAGCAGTTCTTC	CASSSRDRYNEQFF
.	TRBV4-3	.	14	TRBJ1-1	TGCGCCAGCAGCCAAGGGGGCACGAACACTGAAGCTTTCTTT	CASSQGGTNTEAFF
.	TRBV5-1	TRBD2	16	TRBJ2-2	TGCGCCAGCAGCACTCCCGGGACTAGCGGTATCGGGGAGCTGTTTTTT	CASSTPGTSGIGELFF
.	TRBV30	TRBD1	16	TRBJ2-7	TGTGCCTGGAGACATAGGGGTGGCAGGGGGTCCTACGAGCAGTACTTC	CAWRHRGGRGSYEQYF
.	TRBV5-1	TRBD1	17	TRBJ1-4	TGCGCCAGCAGCTTAGGCGGGACAGGGGGGACTAATGAAAAACTGTTTTTT	CASSLGGTGGTNEKLFF
.	TRBV6-1	.	14	TRBJ1-2	TGTGCCAGCAGTGAAGCGGGGGCAGGTTATGGCTACACCTTC	CASSEAGAGYGYTF
.	TRBV14	TRBD1	17	TRBJ2-7	TGTGCCAGCAGCCAAGAAGAAGGGGGCACGAGCTCCTACGAGCAGTACTTC	CASSQEEGGTSSYEQYF
.	TRBV28	.	12	TRBJ2-7	TGTGCCAGCAGTTTTGGGGACACCCCAGGGGTGTTC	CASSFGDTPGVF
.	TRBV7-2	.	15	TRBJ1-6	TGTGCCAGCAGCTTCTGGACAGACTCTAATTCACCCCTCCACTTT	CASSFWTDSNSPLHF
.	TRBV10-2	.	16	TRBJ1-1	TGCGCCAGCAGGGACCTCCTGGGACATAGGAACACTGAAGCTTTCTTT	CASRDLLGHRNTEAFF
.	TRBV4-2	.	15	TRBJ1-2	TGTGCCAGCAGCCAAGACGACAGTGTTCCCTATGGCTACACCTTC	CASSQDDSVPYGYTF
.	TRBV19	.	17	TRBJ1-2	TGTGCCAGTAGTATTACCTCGGACACGTTTGGATCCTATGGCTACACCTTC	CASSITSDTFGSYGYTF
.	TRBV12-2	.	17	TRBJ2-3	TGTGCAAGTCGCTTAGCGCAAGTTACTCCTAGCACAGATACGCAGTATTTT	CASRLAQVTPSTDTQYF
.	TRBV9	TRBD1	16	TRBJ2-5	TGTGCCAGCAGCGTAGTCGACAGGGGGGCCAGGGAGACCCAGTACTTC	CASSVVDRGARETQYF
once	TRBV6-1	.	19	TRBJ2-6	TGTGCCAGCAGTGAATTATGGCGGACAGAGCCCTCTGGGGCCAGCGTCCTGACTTTC	CASSELWRTEPSGASVLTF
.	TRBV27	TRBD1	14	TRBJ1-4	TGTGCCAGCAGTAGGGGACAGATTAATGAAAAACTGTTTTTT	CASSRGQINEKLFF
.	TRBV5-1	TRBD1	18	TRBJ1-2	TGCGCCAGCAGACCACTCGGACAGGGGGTTAATTTGAACTATGGCTACACCTTC	CASRPLGQGVNLNYGYTF
.	TRBV7-8	.	14	TRBJ2-5	TGTGCCAGCAGCTCCGATGAGGTGGCGAAGACCCAGTACTTC	CASSSDEVAKTQYF
.	TRBV7-6	.	15	TRBJ2-7	TGTGCCAGCAGCCCCAGCGCCGGGGGTTACGACGAGCAGTACTTC	CASSPSAGGYDEQYF
.	TRBV7-2	.	15	TRBJ1-2	TGTGCCAGCAGCTTAGGGACAGCCACTAACTATGGCTACACCTTC	CASSLGTATNYGYTF